Given below is one TCR beta chain in context. The antigen is not known. This may arise from a read error, as a much more abundant clone is one base away. This sample was included in a study of blood T cells in healthy people across ages. Study findings and constraints: The fall in TCR beta diversity per million T cells was roughly linear with age. Strong correlation linked observed beta diversity and percent naive T cells.

V was cut by 1 base and J by 12 bases, with 25 bases left in between. CDR1 is MNHEY, CDR2 SMNVEV, per germline (reference sequence). The CDR3 runs to 16 residues. The study drew donors from healthy Caucasian individuals in Russia aged roughly 6 to 90. Next came a second PCR, run for 7 to 11 cycles, which used a sample-barcoded 5' primer along with a J-beta primer mix. TCRdb called the 5' RACE reads again in MiXCR, with one record for every CDR3 protein. The table shows just over 1 million distinct CDR3 sequences, with 40% to 55% occurring only once. This sequence originates from a woman aged 55-75 years in good health. The V call is TRBV27, the J call TRBJ2-7; D assignment may be TRBD1 or TRBD2 (5 bases each). Sample: blood. The CDR3 DNA reads TGTGCCAGCAGTTTATTCGGGGCCCAACGGGGCGAGACCCGGTACTTC. Its translation: CASSLFGAQRGETRYF.